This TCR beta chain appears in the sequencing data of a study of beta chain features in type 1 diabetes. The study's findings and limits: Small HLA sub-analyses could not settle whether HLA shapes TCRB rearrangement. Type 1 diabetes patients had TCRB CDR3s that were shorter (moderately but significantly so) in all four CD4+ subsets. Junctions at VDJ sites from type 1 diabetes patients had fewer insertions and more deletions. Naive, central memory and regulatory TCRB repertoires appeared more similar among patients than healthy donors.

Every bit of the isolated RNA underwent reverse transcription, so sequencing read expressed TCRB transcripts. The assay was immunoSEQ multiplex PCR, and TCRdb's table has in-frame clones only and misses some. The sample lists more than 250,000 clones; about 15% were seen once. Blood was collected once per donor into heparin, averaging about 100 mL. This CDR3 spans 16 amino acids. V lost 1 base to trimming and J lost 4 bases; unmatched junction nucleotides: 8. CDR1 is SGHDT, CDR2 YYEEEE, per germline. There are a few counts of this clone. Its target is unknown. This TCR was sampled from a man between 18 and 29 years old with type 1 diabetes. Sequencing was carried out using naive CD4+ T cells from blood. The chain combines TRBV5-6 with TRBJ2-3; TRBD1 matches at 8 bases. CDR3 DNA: TGTGCCAGCAGCTTGTCCAGGGGGCCTTCCCCAGATACGCAGTATTTT. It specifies CASSLSRGPSPDTQYF.